This T cell receptor beta chain originates from a study of tumor-infiltrating lymphocytes in primary liver carcinoma (dated by TCRdb to 2016 to 2017). Concerning the study at large: Hepatocellular carcinoma (four) or combined HCC and intrahepatic cholangiocarcinoma (one) was present in the five patients, who were three men and two women aged 30 to 69 years. The five patients had tumors of stage T1-T3 N0M0, with maximum diameters ranging from roughly 4.2 to 10 cm. Each sample produced about 3.5 to 7.5 million productive TCRbeta reads, and read depth showed no significant difference between tissue types. For each liver tumor, the study sampled five regions along with adjacent normal tissue and blood, and applied TCRbeta repertoire sequencing, expression microarrays and whole-exome sequencing. A total of 35 or so specimens from 5 patients underwent TCRbeta repertoire sequencing, comprising 25 tumor regions, 5 adjacent noncancerous liver tissues and 5 peripheral blood samples. To link TCRbeta repertoire diversity with the local molecular phenotype, the 25 or so tumor region samples were profiled using Agilent mRNA microarrays. Repertoires from technical replicates were highly reproducible, with mean shared-clone rates near 0.89 and correlation coefficients above 0.95.

CDR1 and CDR2 were assigned from the germline V gene as MNHEY and SVGEGT. A distance of 9 bases separates the germline ends of V and J, which lose 2 bases and 5 bases respectively. Including cysteine and phenylalanine, the CDR3 has 14 amino acids. Just the 42-base CDR3 DNA is kept, in frame starting at base 1. Remarks on this clonotype: What this receptor recognizes is not known. Base qualities are not recorded, but no much larger clone differs from it by a single base.

Total RNA and DNA were co-extracted from approximately 20-30 mg of bulk tissue with the AllPrep DNA/RNA mini kit, without cell sorting. Surgical resection was performed in China between late 2015 and 2016 on a few patients with histopathologically diagnosed primary liver carcinoma. At the time of sampling, the patients had chronic HBV infection and had not received any treatment. Each tumor was sampled at five spatially separated regions: the superior, inferior, left-lateral and right-lateral poles and the tumor centre. Histology showed that every tumor sample contained more than 80% viable tumor cells. Fresh tumor and adjacent tissue pieces were bisected; one half was stored in RNAlater at -80°C, the other sent for histology. The paper's findings and limits, for the study overall: A significantly larger repertoire fraction was made up by the top 250 clones in tumors than in blood (p = 0.039). Comparison of CD4+ and CD8+ T cell repertoires was precluded by the use of bulk unsorted samples. Because only the TCR beta chain was sequenced and unpaired alpha chains were not captured, true repertoire diversity is likely underestimated. Consistent with antigen-driven expansion, pairs of tumor regions showed higher repertoire overlap (mean roughly 35%) than either tumor-adjacent pairs (approximately 17%) or tumor-blood pairs (roughly 15%). Only four or five patients were included in the study, and the authors note that the findings should be validated in a larger study. Only about 8-25% of top clones were found in all five regions of a tumor, suggesting spatial heterogeneity of tumor-infiltrating T cells.

TCRbeta-specific cDNA was reverse-transcribed from 500 ng total RNA using a constant-region primer and ProtoScript II reverse transcriptase. TCRbeta libraries were built with three nested multiplex PCR rounds, a slightly modified ARM-PCR procedure. Each of the first two PCR rounds ran for about 11 cycles using multiplex TRBV1-TRBV30 forward primers together with a Cbeta reverse primer. Sample barcodes and Illumina adapters were attached in a final 25-cycle PCR using Deep VentR polymerase. Before sequencing, amplicons of 200-500 bp were gel-purified using a QIAquick gel extraction kit. An Illumina HiSeq 2500 was used to sequence the TCRbeta amplicons with 250-bp paired-end reads. Per the authors' processing: To recover full CDR3 sequences, reads were quality-trimmed using Trimmomatic v0.33 and paired reads were then merged using FLASH v1.2.11. V, D and J germline segments were assigned to the rearranged TCRbeta sequences by MiGEC v1.2.1b. VDJtools v1.0.0 computed clonotype statistics and Shannon-Wiener diversity indices. Except for diversity analysis, only each sample's 250 most abundant clonotypes were used in subsequent analyses to reduce sampling bias. Clones were called with MiXCR by TCRdb after fastp trimmed the public reads at Q25, and only in-frame beta chains were retained. Every distinct CDR3 protein forms one entry, paired with its most common genes and DNA. The V and J calls and clone size come from TCRdb's table, not from the authors' own analysis. A total of roughly 120,000 distinct CDR3 sequences appear in this sample, 64% of them only once. The ten top clones hold 7.5% to 8.5% of the sample.

The source of this sequence is a woman aged 55-70 years with primary liver carcinoma and hepatitis B virus infection. The sequenced sample was liver tumor tissue from sampling region 3. This specimen's cell subset or site label, interpreted: tumor region T3, left-lateral pole. Recombination joined TRBV6-2 or TRBV6-3 with TRBJ2-2; the D gene is perhaps TRBD1, from 6 matching bases. The CDR3 corresponds to CASSYGGQTGELFF. The sequenced DNA is TGTGCCAGCAGTTACGGCGGACAGACCGGGGAGCTGTTTTTT.